This section outlines one TCR beta chain sequence together with its context. 13 Jbeta primers and 60 Vbeta primers were used for the PCR. Sequencing used immunoSEQ multiplex PCR; TCRdb keeps in-frame clones, though not all of them. In the table there are about 150,000 clones, approximately 85% of which are singletons. This CDR3 region has 15 residues. CDR1 GTSNPN and CDR2 SVGIG come from the germline V gene (reference sequence). V was pared by 2 bases and J by 0 bases, with 13 bases between. This entry is derived from a study of cytomegalovirus exposure and HLA in healthy donors. Across the whole study: The early release's HLA-typed donors yielded about 85 million unique TCRs. Ancestry clustering placed around four fifths of roughly 400 genotyped donors in the Caucasian-associated cluster.

The sample was PBMCs. The chain recombines TRBV30 with TRBJ1-2, with D maybe TRBD1 (6 bases). This TCR was sampled from a man aged 25 to 40 in good health and CMV-seropositive. The chain's CDR3 is CAWSRPDSANYGYTF. The CDR3 region has the DNA TGTGCCTGGAGTAGACCGGACAGCGCTAACTATGGCTACACCTTC.